Below, 22 T cell receptor beta chains from the same sample are listed, as sequenced in a study of T cell responses to AZD1222 COVID-19 vaccine. TCRdb's table, derived via immunoSEQ multiplex PCR, lists solely in-frame clones and lacks some. The sample yields around 100,000 clones, around 87% seen once. This specimen consisted of peripheral blood, obtained on day 0 of MenACWY control vaccination. All receptors come from an adult in good health.

The chain joins TRBV27 to TRBJ1-1, with 8 bases aligning to TRBD1. The CDR3 runs to 16 residues. CDR1 is MNHEY, CDR2 SMNVEV, per germline (reference sequence). Germline trimming cut 5 bases from V and 5 bases from J; bases unmatched to any gene: 13. CDR3 in amino acids: CASSNHRGVLRTEAFF. The CDR3 DNA is TGTGCCAGCAGTAACCACAGGGGGGTTCTTAGGACTGAAGCTTTCTTT.

V gene TRBV28 combines with J gene TRBJ2-5; D ambiguous. CDR1 is MDHEN and CDR2 is SYDVKM in the germline V gene. The CDR3 totals 13 residues. The V end was cut by 3 bases, the J end by 5 bases, with 10 bases between. The CDR3 here is CASSFGADETQYF. CDR3 nucleotide sequence: TGTGCCAGCAGTTTTGGAGCCGATGAGACCCAGTACTTC. The complete variable domain, with remaining parts taken from reference TRBV28 and TRBJ2-5, reads DVKVTQSSRYLVKRTGEKVFLECVQDMDHENMFWYRQDPGLGLRLIYFSYDVKMKEKGDIPEGYSVSREKKERFSLILESASTNQTSMYLCASSFGADETQYFGPGTRLLVL.

The CDR3 sequence: CASSKRENSYNEQFF. The CDR3 DNA sequence: TGTGCCAGCAGTAAACGGGAGAACTCCTACAATGAGCAGTTCTTC. The rearrangement links TRBV2 to TRBJ2-1, with a weak D call TRBD2 (6 bases). The CDR3 totals 15 residues. Per the germline V gene, CDR1 is SNHLY and CDR2 is FYNNEI. Trimming took off 5 bases at V and 0 bases at J, with 11 bases between the two ends. The full variable domain, in which reference TRBV2 and TRBJ2-1 provide the parts outside the CDR3, is EPEVTQTPSHQVTQMGQEVILRCVPISNHLYFYWYRQILGQKVEFLVSFYNNEISEKSEIFDDQFSVERPDGSNFTLKIRSTKLEDSAMYFCASSKRENSYNEQFFGPGTRLTVL.

The chain couples TRBV7-2 to TRBJ2-1; D tentatively reads TRBD1 or TRBD2 (5 bases each). V lost 5 bases, J lost 10 bases, and 18 bases lay in between. Per germline, CDR1 SGHTA and CDR2 FQGNSA. This CDR3 has 14 amino acids. CDR3 bases: TGTGCCAGCAGCCCGAGGGGCGAGCACGGGGAGCAGTTCTTC. Encoded protein: CASSPRGEHGEQFF.

J is TRBJ2-5 and V is TRBV2; D possibly corresponds to TRBD2 (5 bases). CDR1 is SNHLY, CDR2 FYNNEI, per germline. The CDR3 runs 15 residues. The V end lost 5 bases, the J end lost 1 base, and 14 bases lay between the germline ends. This CDR3 reads CASSPRSGPQETQYF. The CDR3 DNA reads TGTGCCAGCAGTCCGAGGAGCGGACCCCAAGAGACCCAGTACTTC. The full variable domain, its missing parts supplied by reference TRBV2 and TRBJ2-5, is EPEVTQTPSHQVTQMGQEVILRCVPISNHLYFYWYRQILGQKVEFLVSFYNNEISEKSEIFDDQFSVERPDGSNFTLKIRSTKLEDSAMYFCASSPRSGPQETQYFGPGTRLLVL.

The CDR3 region is CASSRGGAYEQYF. The CDR3 coding sequence is TGTGCCAGCAGCCGGGGGGGCGCCTACGAGCAGTACTTC. This chain joins TRBV7-2 and TRBJ2-7, with 8 positions matching TRBD2. Germline-derived CDR1 and CDR2 are SGHTA and FQGNSA. The CDR3 covers 13 residues. The J segment lost 2 bases and the V segment lost 5 bases, leaving 2 bases of the junction unmatched.

The rearrangement links TRBV18 to TRBJ1-4; D is ambiguous. V lost 2 bases, J lost 0 bases, and 7 bases lay in between. The CDR3 totals 15 residues. CDR1 is KGHSH, CDR2 LQKENI, per germline. The CDR3 loop reads CASSPIRATNEKLFF. As DNA, the CDR3 is TGTGCCAGCTCACCAATCCGAGCAACTAATGAAAAACTGTTTTTT.

V and J are TRBV7-2 and TRBJ1-6; 8 bases align to TRBD1. V shed 1 base, J shed 8 bases, and the junction held 7 bases outside the gene matches. The V gene's germline CDR1 is SGHTA and CDR2 FQGNSA. This CDR3 spans 16 amino acids. The DNA of the CDR3 is TGTGCCAGCAGCTTAGGGACAGGGTGGGGAGATTCACCCCTCCACTTT. This sequence encodes CASSLGTGWGDSPLHF. Together with reference TRBV7-2 and TRBJ1-6, the CDR3 gives the full variable domain: GAGVSQSPSNKVTEKGKDVELRCDPISGHTALYWYRQSLGQGLEFLIYFQGNSAPDKSGLPSDRFSAERTGGSVSTLTIQRTQQEDSAVYLCASSLGTGWGDSPLHFGNGTRLTVT.

This clone was observed a few times. Written as DNA, the CDR3 is TGTGCCAGCGAATCATGGGGGGGGTCCCAAGAGACCCAGTACTTC. This gives the protein CASESWGGSQETQYF. The chain couples TRBV28 to TRBJ2-5; 7 bases are a match to TRBD2. The CDR3 runs to 15 residues. After removal of 8 bases from V and 1 base from J, the junction contained 10 bases not matched to a gene. Germline CDR1 MDHEN, CDR2 SYDVKM.

The V call is TRBV5-4, the J call TRBJ2-7; 7 positions agree with TRBD2. V lost 4 bases, J lost 1 base, and 11 bases stayed unmatched. Germline V CDR1 and CDR2: SGHNT, YYREEE (reference sequence). This CDR3 comprises 16 residues. The CDR3 DNA follows: TGTGCCAGCAGCGTGATGGGGGACTATCGATCCTACGAGCAGTACTTC. Its translation is CASSVMGDYRSYEQYF.

The V gene is TRBV19, the J gene TRBJ1-5; a weak D match, TRBD1 (5 bases). The CDR3 sequence is 14 residues long. V lost 2 bases and J 7 bases, leaving 12 bases between the germline ends. The V gene's germline CDR1 is LNHDA and CDR2 SQIVND (reference sequence). The CDR3 sequence: CASSISSGMQPQHF. The CDR3 DNA reads as TGTGCCAGTAGTATATCCTCAGGGATGCAGCCCCAGCATTTT. Supplemented by reference TRBV19 and TRBJ1-5, the full variable domain reads DGGITQSPKYLFRKEGQNVTLSCEQNLNHDAMYWYRQDPGQGLRLIYYSQIVNDFQKGDIAEGYSVSREKKESFPLTVTSAQKNPTAFYLCASSISSGMQPQHFGDGTRLSIL.

The chain joins TRBV27 to TRBJ1-6; 7 bases are shared with TRBD1. V dropped 1 base and J dropped 5; count of bases not matched to a gene: 5. The CDR3 has 16 residues. Germline lookup yields CDR1 MNHEY and CDR2 SMNVEV (reference sequence). CDR3 nucleotide sequence: TGTGCCAGCAGTTTATGGACAGGCCTTAATAATTCACCCCTCCACTTT. Encoded protein: CASSLWTGLNNSPLHF.

The V and J genes are TRBV5-4 and TRBJ2-7, with TRBD2 identical over 10 bases. This CDR3 is built from 15 residues. From germline, CDR1 is SGHNT and CDR2 YYREEE (reference sequence). J lost 4 bases, V lost 3 bases, and 7 bases had no gene match. In nucleotides, the CDR3 is TGTGCCAGCAGCTCCGTAGCGGGGGGAATGTACGAGCAGTACTTC. Amino acid sequence: CASSSVAGGMYEQYF.

The chain is built from TRBV4-1 and TRBJ1-1, with D perhaps TRBD1 (5 bases). V was clipped by 4 bases and J by 0 bases, with 15 bases between them. Germline CDR1 MGHRA, CDR2 YSYEKL. The CDR3 extends over 16 amino acids. The CDR3, as DNA: TGCGCCAGCAGCCTTGGGGCGGCCCGTTTGAACACTGAAGCTTTCTTT. Translated: CASSLGAARLNTEAFF.

CDR3 residues: CASSQEGTQSPLHF. Written as DNA, the CDR3 is TGCGCCAGCAGCCAAGAGGGCACCCAGTCACCCCTCCACTTT. J is TRBJ1-6 and V is TRBV4-3; D gene unclear. V shed 0 bases and J shed 10 bases, with 10 bases lying between them. The CDR3 extends over 14 amino acids. Germline V gene lookup returns CDR1 LGHNA and CDR2 YSLEER.

CDR3 nucleotide sequence: TGTGCCAGCAGCGACGGACTACTCACAGATACGCAGTATTTT. This translates into CASSDGLLTDTQYF. The chain couples TRBV3-1 (or the pseudogene TRBV3-2) to TRBJ2-3; the D gene is possibly TRBD2 (6 bases). The CDR3 sequence is 14 residues long. The germline CDR1 and CDR2 sequences are LGHDT and YNNKEL (reference sequence). The V and J ends lost 5 bases and 2 bases respectively, with 11 bases between them.

V is TRBV9 and J is TRBJ2-1; D is ambiguous. Trimming left V 0 bases short and J 10 bases short, with 11 bases between. Germline lookup yields CDR1 SGDLS and CDR2 YYNGEE. The length of the CDR3 is 13 residues. The CDR3 sequence is CASSVALETEQFF. The CDR3 DNA reads TGTGCCAGCAGCGTAGCCCTAGAAACGGAGCAGTTCTTC. Using reference TRBV9 and TRBJ2-1 for the parts outside the CDR3, the full variable domain is DSGVTQTPKHLITATGQRVTLRCSPRSGDLSVYWYQQSLDQGLQFLIQYYNGEERAKGNILERFSAQQFPDLHSELNLSSLELGDSALYFCASSVALETEQFFGPGTRLTVL.

The V gene is TRBV28, the J gene TRBJ2-4; 7 bases fit TRBD2. The junction had 7 bases not matched to a gene; V was cut back by 4 bases and J by 1 base. Germline CDR1 is MDHEN and CDR2 is SYDVKM. This CDR3 has 16 amino acids. The CDR3 is CASSSPAGSAKNIQYF. The CDR3 DNA sequence: TGTGCCAGCAGTTCTCCAGCGGGATCGGCCAAAAACATTCAGTACTTC.

This chain uses TRBV7-9 with TRBJ2-5, with 7 bases lining up with TRBD1. Looked up from germline, CDR1 is SEHNR and CDR2 is FQNEAQ (reference sequence). With 5 bases clipped from V and 1 base from J, the junction kept 7 bases outside the gene matches. This CDR3 region has 15 residues. This CDR3 is CASSPTGTAQETQYF. The CDR3 bases are TGTGCCAGCAGCCCGACCGGGACAGCCCAAGAGACCCAGTACTTC.

The rearrangement uses TRBV18 and TRBJ2-7; maybe TRBD1 (6 bases). The germline V gene has CDR1 KGHSH and CDR2 LQKENI. This CDR3 is built from 13 residues. Trimming shortened V by 8 bases and J by 6 bases, and 17 bases separated the two germline ends. CDR3 loop: CASKPGTRGEQYF. CDR3 DNA: TGTGCCAGCAAACCCGGGACAAGGGGCGAGCAGTACTTC.

The rearrangement joins TRBV11-2 to TRBJ1-1, with TRBD1 matching over 9 bases. The germline V gene encodes CDR1 SGHAT and CDR2 FQNNGV. The trim removed 1 base at V and 4 bases at J, leaving 4 bases unmatched. The CDR3 extends over 15 amino acids. In DNA form, the CDR3 reads TGTGCCAGCAGCTTAGTGGGGACAGGGACCACTGAAGCTTTCTTT. Protein product: CASSLVGTGTTEAFF.

In regard to this clone: Compared with germline, one end of the junction differs, possibly owing to a read error. The rearrangement links TRBV6-2 or TRBV6-3 to TRBJ2-1; 9 nucleotides match TRBD2. CDR3 size: 15 residues. The germline V gene has CDR1 MNHEY and CDR2 SVGEGT. The CDR3 region is CAGSPRSGRSRKQFF. The CDR3 DNA is TGTGCCGGCAGCCCCCGTAGCGGGAGAAGTAGGAAGCAGTTCTTC.